These T cell receptor beta chains were read from a single sample in a study of identical twins' blood T cells. TCRdb redid the calling of the 5' RACE reads with MiXCR, one entry per CDR3 protein. The sample comprises hundreds of thousands of distinct CDR3 sequences, under 30% of which are singletons, and around 5.6% rests with the top ten. Sequencing used PBMCs. The receptors were gathered from a woman between 18 and 50 years old in good health. CDR3s include the opening cysteine and the closing phenylalanine or tryptophan. D genes are given only for firm matches. Size is stated for part of the rows, as once, few or many counts, or as a class when the clone is expanded.

J	D	size	V	DNA	CDR3
TRBJ2-3	TRBD2	once	TRBV7-9	TGTGCCAGCAGCCCCGGGACTACCGGGGATACGCAGTATTTT	CASSPGTTGDTQYF
TRBJ1-2	TRBD1	NA	TRBV7-8	TGTGCCAGCAGCCCCCAAATAATAGGAGGACAGGGCGGTGGGTATGGCTACACCTTC	CASSPQIIGGQGGGYGYTF
TRBJ2-7	TRBD1	few	TRBV20-1	TGCAGTGCCCTAGTATCTCCACCGGGACAGCACTACGAGCAGTACTTC	CSALVSPPGQHYEQYF
TRBJ2-3	NA	few	TRBV5-1	TGCGCCAGCAGCTTGGCCCAGGCTAGCGATACGCAGTATTTT	CASSLAQASDTQYF
TRBJ1-5	NA	NA	TRBV9	TGTGCCAGCAGCGTACAGGGGACACTCGGTCAGCCCCAGCATTTT	CASSVQGTLGQPQHF
TRBJ1-6	NA	NA	TRBV28	TGTGCCAGCAGTTTCCCCGGGTATTCACCCCTCCACTTT	CASSFPGYSPLHF
TRBJ1-4	NA	NA	TRBV5-1	TGCGCCAGCAGCTTATCCGGCAAACTGTTTTTT	CASSLSGKLFF
TRBJ2-2	NA	few	TRBV30	TGTGCCCCACCGGAGGGGCCTACCGGGGAGCTGTTTTTT	CAPPEGPTGELFF
TRBJ1-6	NA	NA	TRBV7-9	TGTGCCAGCAGCTGGCACTTTTTTCGGTCCCTCCACTTT	CASSWHFFRSLHF
TRBJ2-4	NA	few	TRBV3-1	TGTGCCAGCAGCCAAGATACGTTAGGGGACATTCAGTACTTC	CASSQDTLGDIQYF
TRBJ1-5	NA	once	TRBV6-5	TGTGCCAGCAGTTACTCGTATCCGTCCTTGCAGCCCCAGCATTTT	CASSYSYPSLQPQHF
TRBJ1-1	NA	once	TRBV20-1	TGCAGTGTTAGAGCCCGGGACAATTGGAACACTGAAGCTTTCTTT	CSVRARDNWNTEAFF
TRBJ2-5	NA	few	TRBV12-3/TRBV12-4	TGTGCCAGCAGTTTAGCGGACCTAGTAAGGTACTTC	CASSLADLVRYF
TRBJ1-1	NA	few	TRBV3-1	TGTGCCAGCAGCCAGTTCGGGGGCGACACTGAAGCTTTCTTT	CASSQFGGDTEAFF
TRBJ2-7	NA	few	TRBV21-1	TGTGCCAGCAGCCGGGTCTGGGGCTCCTACGAGCAGTACTTC	CASSRVWGSYEQYF
TRBJ1-1	TRBD1	few	TRBV5-8	TGTGCCAGCAGCTTAGGGACAGGAGGAGCAAGTGCGACTGAAGCTTTCTTT	CASSLGTGGASATEAFF
TRBJ1-1	NA	few	TRBV12-5	TGTGCTAGTGGTTTGGGGGGGCGGGTTGAAACTGAAGCTTTCTTT	CASGLGGRVETEAFF
TRBJ2-1	NA	NA	TRBV6-6	TGTGCCAGCAGTGACGGGCTTAACAATGAGCAGTTCTTC	CASSDGLNNEQFF
TRBJ2-3	NA	many	TRBV12-3/TRBV12-4	TGTGCCAGCAGTTACGAGCTGGATACGCAGTATTTT	CASSYELDTQYF
TRBJ1-4	NA	many	TRBV2	TGTGCCAGCAGTGAAGCGAGGAGGACTAATGAAAAACTGTTTTTT	CASSEARRTNEKLFF
TRBJ2-4	NA	few	TRBV11-2	TGTGCCAGCAGCTTAGGACGGATTCTAGCCAAAAACATTCAGTACTTC	CASSLGRILAKNIQYF
TRBJ1-5	NA	few	TRBV20-1	TGCAGTGCTAGACCATTGGGCATTCTAGGCAATCAGCCCCAGCATTTT	CSARPLGILGNQPQHF
TRBJ1-1	NA	NA	TRBV20-1	TGCAGCTGGGGGGGGCTGGGCACTGAAGCTTTCTTT	CSWGGLGTEAFF
TRBJ1-2	NA	NA	TRBV9	TGTGCCAGCAGCTTCGGCGAGGACGATGGCTACACCTTC	CASSFGEDDGYTF
TRBJ1-2	NA	few	TRBV29-1	TGCAGCGTGGTAGAAATCTATGGCTACACCTTC	CSVVEIYGYTF
TRBJ1-1	NA	NA	TRBV20-1	TGCAGTGCTACTTCCCAACGGATGAACACTGAAGCTTTCTTT	CSATSQRMNTEAFF
TRBJ2-1	NA	NA	TRBV5-1	TGCGCCAGCAGCTTTAGGACAGAGGGATACGAGCAGTTCTTC	CASSFRTEGYEQFF
TRBJ1-1	TRBD1	NA	TRBV5-1	TGCGCCAGCAGCGAGGGACAGAGCTTAAACACTGAAGCTTTCTTT	CASSEGQSLNTEAFF
TRBJ1-1	NA	NA	TRBV20-1	TGCAGTGCTAGAGATACAGGGCAGAACACTGAAGCTTTCTTT	CSARDTGQNTEAFF
TRBJ2-7	NA	NA	TRBV11-2	TGTGCCAGCAGCTTGACGGCTAGCTCCTACGAGCAGTACTTC	CASSLTASSYEQYF
TRBJ1-2	NA	NA	TRBV20-1	TGCAGTGCTAGGGCGCCGCGGGACGGAGACTATGGCTACACCTTC	CSARAPRDGDYGYTF
TRBJ2-5	NA	many	TRBV2	TGTGCCAGCAGTGAAAAAGAGACCCAGTACTTC	CASSEKETQYF